The 7 T cell receptor beta chains reported below all come from one sample, sequenced in a study of blood T cell repertoires in COVID-19. Generated by immunoSEQ multiplex PCR, the TCRdb table keeps only in-frame clones and is missing some. The sample has 240,000 or so clones; more than 75% are singletons. What was sequenced was peripheral blood. Receptors originate from a woman aged 55-69 years with active or convalescent COVID-19.

A few counts support this clone. The sample holds other DNA sequences that translate to the same CDR3. The CDR3 DNA reads as TGCGCCAGCAGCCCTGAGACAGGGAACACTGAAGCTTTCTTT. This sequence encodes CASSPETGNTEAFF. The chain links TRBV4-1 to TRBJ1-1; TRBD1 might be the D (6 bases). Germline V gives CDR1 MGHRA, CDR2 YSYEKL. V was trimmed by 4 bases and J by 1 base, leaving 10 bases between them. The CDR3 sequence is 14 residues long.

The chain is built from TRBV12-5 and TRBJ1-1, with a weak D call TRBD1 (6 bases). Germline CDR1 LGHNT, CDR2 FRNRAP. V dropped 4 bases and J dropped 4 bases, with 13 bases sitting between them. The CDR3 is 14 residues long. This CDR3 reads CASGSFRGATEAFF. The CDR3, as DNA: TGTGCTAGTGGTTCTTTTCGGGGGGCCACTGAAGCTTTCTTT.

J is TRBJ1-1 and V is TRBV7-6; TRBD1 matches 7 bases. Germline-derived CDR1 and CDR2 are SGHVS and FNYEAQ. Trimming removed 5 bases from V and 1 base from J; junction bases left unmatched: 10. CDR3 length: 16 residues. This CDR3 reads CASSRGQIGSNTEAFF. DNA of the CDR3: TGTGCCAGCAGCCGGGGACAGATAGGTTCGAACACTGAAGCTTTCTTT.

V gene TRBV7-3 combines with J gene TRBJ2-1; 7 bases agree with TRBD2. Germline values: CDR1 SGHTA, CDR2 FQGTGA. Unmatched junction bases numbered 15, after V lost 5 bases and J lost 5 bases. The CDR3 has 17 amino acids. The DNA of the CDR3 is TGTGCCAGCAGCCCCTCCGGGGGAGGGGTTTCCCACAATGAGCAGTTCTTC. Its translation: CASSPSGGGVSHNEQFF.

This clone was seen only a few times. The chain joins TRBV7-8 to TRBJ1-5; maybe TRBD1 (6 bases). The CDR3 runs to 15 residues. V was trimmed by 0 bases and J by 6 bases, leaving 12 bases between them. Germline V gene data show CDR1 as SGHVS and CDR2 as FQNEAQ. CDR3 in amino acids: CASSLAAGVGQPQHF. The CDR3 nucleotides read TGTGCCAGCAGCTTAGCGGCAGGGGTTGGTCAGCCCCAGCATTTT.

The gene calls are TRBV6-5 and TRBJ2-1; D call uncertain. In germline, CDR1 is MNHEY, CDR2 SVGAGI. The ends were cut back, 2 bases at V and 7 bases at J, with 9 bases in the middle. The CDR3 is 13 residues long. The CDR3 is CASSYAQVNEQFF. CDR3 in DNA: TGTGCCAGCAGTTACGCCCAGGTAAATGAGCAGTTCTTC.

This clone was seen once. This sequence joins TRBV5-5 and TRBJ1-4; 10 positions match TRBD1. This CDR3 has 15 amino acids. The V segment lost 2 bases and the J segment 7 bases; nucleotides outside the gene matches: 5. Germline-derived CDR1 and CDR2 are SGHKS and YYEKEE (reference sequence). CDR3 loop: CASSFGQGETEKLFF. The CDR3, as DNA: TGTGCCAGCAGCTTCGGACAGGGGGAGACTGAAAAACTGTTTTTT.